Included here is one T cell receptor beta chain sequence, with context. Assay: immunoSEQ multiplex PCR; the TCRdb copy retains only in-frame clones and omits some. The table has around 140,000 clones, 80% seen once. These data originate in a study of cytotoxic CD8 clonotypes in ibrutinib-treated CLL. Looked up from germline, CDR1 is WSHSY and CDR2 is SAAADI. CDR3 length equals 15 residues. V lost 3 bases and J 1 base, leaving 13 bases between the germline ends. J is TRBJ2-7 and V is TRBV10-2; a possible D gene is TRBD2 (5 bases). This receptor was taken from a human donor with chronic lymphocytic leukemia. Sample: PBMCs, taken after 36 months of ibrutinib treatment. The CDR3 DNA sequence: TGCGCCAGCAGTGACCTAGGACTGCCTTCCTACGAGCAGTACTTC. Protein: CASSDLGLPSYEQYF.